The TCR beta chain under discussion was sequenced for a study of T cell repertoires in cytomegalovirus infection. The overall study: Indications came from public TCR beta signatures; they pointed to CMV infection and to a matching HLA type.

TCRdb called the reads again in MiXCR, with one record for every CDR3 protein. The table lists roughly 860,000 distinct CDR3 sequences, around a third of them singletons, with around 11% in the top ten. Germline V gene lookup returns CDR1 LNHDA and CDR2 SQIVND (reference sequence). The ends lost 7 bases at V and 3 bases at J; junction bases unmatched: 10. The length of the CDR3 is 15 residues. Study conclusions and caveats: Dominant in the ex vivo response were TCR beta clonotypes restricted by HLA-C and specific for CMV. Frequencies of public TCR beta families were cumulated, and this identified carriers of CMV plus the relevant HLA.

As to this clonotype: The target antigen is unknown.

The rearrangement joins TRBV19 to TRBJ1-1; 8 bases fit TRBD1. This specimen consisted of cultured CD8+ T cells from PBMCs, obtained from culture after CMV antigen stimulation. The sequence was obtained from a human donor in good health (CMV status not recorded). Some clones in this sample may be carry-over from other donors' samples. CDR3 nucleotide sequence: TGTGCCAGTATGGGACAGGTCTATATCGACACTGAAGCTTTCTTT. Its translation is CASMGQVYIDTEAFF.